Listed here is a single T cell receptor beta chain. Its specificity is unknown. Sequencing was at survey level. Some clones are missing from TCRdb's copy, which holds only in-frame ones; the method was immunoSEQ multiplex PCR. The table records several thousand clones, 76% of them present only once. This sample is part of a study of STAT5B mutations in CD4+ large granular lymphocyte leukemia. CDR1 is GTSNPN, CDR2 SVGIG, per germline (reference sequence). The CDR3 has 17 residues. The V end was cut by 0 bases, the J end by 0 bases, with 17 bases between. Overall study findings and caveats: Top patient clones used TRBV06 genes more often: 8/27 versus 2/35 in controls.

The genes are TRBV30 and TRBJ1-1; no reliable D call. The TCR comes from a woman aged 60-75 years with CD4+ T-cell large granular lymphocyte leukemia. Sequencing was done on a sample of PBMCs. This CDR3 is CAWSVLFPGSMNTEAFF. The DNA for the CDR3 is TGTGCCTGGAGTGTACTTTTCCCCGGCTCCATGAACACTGAAGCTTTCTTT.